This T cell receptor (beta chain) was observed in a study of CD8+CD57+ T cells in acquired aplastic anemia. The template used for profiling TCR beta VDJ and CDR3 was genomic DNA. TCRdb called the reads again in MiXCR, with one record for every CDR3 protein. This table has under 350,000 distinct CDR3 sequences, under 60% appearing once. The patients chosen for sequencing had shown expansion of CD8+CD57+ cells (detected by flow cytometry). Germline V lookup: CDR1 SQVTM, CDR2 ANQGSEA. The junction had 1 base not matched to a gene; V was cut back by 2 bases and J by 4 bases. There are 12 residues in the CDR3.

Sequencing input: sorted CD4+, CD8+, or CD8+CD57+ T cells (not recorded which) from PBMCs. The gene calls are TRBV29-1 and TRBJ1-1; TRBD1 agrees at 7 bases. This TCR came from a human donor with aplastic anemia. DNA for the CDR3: TGCAGCGTTGAAAACAGGGGCACTGAAGCTTTCTTT. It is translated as CSVENRGTEAFF.